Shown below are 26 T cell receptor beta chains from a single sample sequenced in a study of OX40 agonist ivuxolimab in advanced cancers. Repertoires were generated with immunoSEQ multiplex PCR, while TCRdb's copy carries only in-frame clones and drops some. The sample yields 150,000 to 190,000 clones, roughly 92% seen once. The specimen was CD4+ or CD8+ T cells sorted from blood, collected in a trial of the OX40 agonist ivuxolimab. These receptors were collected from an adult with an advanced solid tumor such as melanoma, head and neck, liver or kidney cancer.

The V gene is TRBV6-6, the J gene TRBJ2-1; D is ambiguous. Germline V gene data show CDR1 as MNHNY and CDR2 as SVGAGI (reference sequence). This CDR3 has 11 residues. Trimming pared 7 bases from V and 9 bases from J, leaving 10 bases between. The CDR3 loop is CASIRSSEQFF. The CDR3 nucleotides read TGTGCCAGCATCCGGTCGAGTGAGCAGTTCTTC.

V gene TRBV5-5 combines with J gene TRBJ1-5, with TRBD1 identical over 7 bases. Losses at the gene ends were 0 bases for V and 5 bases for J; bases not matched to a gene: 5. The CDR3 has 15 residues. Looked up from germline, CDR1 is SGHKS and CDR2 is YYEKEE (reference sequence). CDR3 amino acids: CASSLAPTGDQPQHF. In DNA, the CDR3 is TGTGCCAGCAGCTTGGCCCCAACAGGGGATCAGCCCCAGCATTTT.

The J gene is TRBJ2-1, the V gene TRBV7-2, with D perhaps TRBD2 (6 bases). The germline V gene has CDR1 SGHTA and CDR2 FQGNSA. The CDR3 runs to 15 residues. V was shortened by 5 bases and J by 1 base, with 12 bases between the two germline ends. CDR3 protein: CASSPYGGSYNEQFF. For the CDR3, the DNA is TGTGCCAGCAGCCCTTACGGGGGTTCCTACAATGAGCAGTTCTTC.

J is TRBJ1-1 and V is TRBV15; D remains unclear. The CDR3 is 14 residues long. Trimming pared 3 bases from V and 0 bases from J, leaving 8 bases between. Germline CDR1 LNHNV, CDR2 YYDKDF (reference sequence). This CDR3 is CATSSLRVNTEAFF. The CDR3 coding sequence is TGTGCCACCAGCAGTTTGAGGGTGAACACTGAAGCTTTCTTT.

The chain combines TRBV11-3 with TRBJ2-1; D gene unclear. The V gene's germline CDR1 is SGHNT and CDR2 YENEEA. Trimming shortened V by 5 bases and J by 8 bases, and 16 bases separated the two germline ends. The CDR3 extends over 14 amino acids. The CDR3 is CASSLRTTGDEQFF. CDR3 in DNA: TGTGCCAGCAGCCTAAGGACGACCGGCGATGAGCAGTTCTTC.

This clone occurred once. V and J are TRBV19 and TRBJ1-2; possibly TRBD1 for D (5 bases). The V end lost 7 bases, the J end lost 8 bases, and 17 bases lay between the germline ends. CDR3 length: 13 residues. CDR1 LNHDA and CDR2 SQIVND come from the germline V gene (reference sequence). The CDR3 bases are TGTGCCAGTACCCTGGCGGCAGGGAGCGGCTACACCTTC. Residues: CASTLAAGSGYTF.

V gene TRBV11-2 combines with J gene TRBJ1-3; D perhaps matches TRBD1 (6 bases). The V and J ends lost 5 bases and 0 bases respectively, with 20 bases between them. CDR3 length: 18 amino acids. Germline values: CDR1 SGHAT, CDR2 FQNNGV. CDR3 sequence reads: CASSQYWTAQSSGNTIYF. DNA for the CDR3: TGTGCCAGCAGCCAGTACTGGACAGCCCAGAGCTCTGGAAACACCATATATTTT.

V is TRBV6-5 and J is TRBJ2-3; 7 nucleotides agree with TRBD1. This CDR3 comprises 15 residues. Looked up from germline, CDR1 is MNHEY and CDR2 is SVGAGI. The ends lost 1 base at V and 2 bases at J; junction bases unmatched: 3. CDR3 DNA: TGTGCCAGCAGTTACTTCAGGGGGAACACAGATACGCAGTATTTT. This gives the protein CASSYFRGNTDTQYF.

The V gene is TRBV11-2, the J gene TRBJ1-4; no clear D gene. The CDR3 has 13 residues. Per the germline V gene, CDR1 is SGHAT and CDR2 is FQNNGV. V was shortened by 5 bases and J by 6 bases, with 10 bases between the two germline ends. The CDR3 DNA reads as TGTGCCAGCAGCCCTCACTTAGATGAAAAACTGTTTTTT. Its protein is CASSPHLDEKLFF.

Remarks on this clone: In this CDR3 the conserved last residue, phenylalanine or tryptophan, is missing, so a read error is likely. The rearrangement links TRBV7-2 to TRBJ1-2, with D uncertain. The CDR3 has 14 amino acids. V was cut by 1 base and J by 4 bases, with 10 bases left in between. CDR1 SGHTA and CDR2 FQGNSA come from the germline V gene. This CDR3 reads CASSLGREVYGYTL. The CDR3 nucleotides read TGTGCCAGCAGCTTAGGGCGGGAGGTCTATGGCTACACCCTC.

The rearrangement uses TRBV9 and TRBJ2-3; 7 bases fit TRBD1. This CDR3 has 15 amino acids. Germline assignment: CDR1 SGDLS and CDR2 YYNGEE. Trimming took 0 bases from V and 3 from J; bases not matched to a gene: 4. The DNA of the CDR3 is TGTGCCAGCAGCGTAGGACAGGGAAGGACAGATACGCAGTATTTT. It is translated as CASSVGQGRTDTQYF. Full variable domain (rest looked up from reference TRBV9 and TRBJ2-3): DSGVTQTPKHLITATGQRVTLRCSPRSGDLSVYWYQQSLDQGLQFLIQYYNGEERAKGNILERFSAQQFPDLHSELNLSSLELGDSALYFCASSVGQGRTDTQYFGPGTRLTVL.

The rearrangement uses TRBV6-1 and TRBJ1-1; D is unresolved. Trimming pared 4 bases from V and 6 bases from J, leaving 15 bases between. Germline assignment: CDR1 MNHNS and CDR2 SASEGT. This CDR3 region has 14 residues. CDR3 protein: CASSVVLWESEAFF. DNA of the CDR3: TGTGCCAGCAGTGTCGTACTATGGGAATCTGAAGCTTTCTTT.

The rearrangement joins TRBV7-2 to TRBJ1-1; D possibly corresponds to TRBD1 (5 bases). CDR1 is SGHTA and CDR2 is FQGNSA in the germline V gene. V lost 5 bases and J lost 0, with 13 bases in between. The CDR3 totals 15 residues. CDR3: CASSPGGGMNTEAFF. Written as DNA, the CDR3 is TGTGCCAGCAGCCCCGGCGGGGGGATGAACACTGAAGCTTTCTTT. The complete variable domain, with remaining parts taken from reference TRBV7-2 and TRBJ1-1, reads GAGVSQSPSNKVTEKGKDVELRCDPISGHTALYWYRQSLGQGLEFLIYFQGNSAPDKSGLPSDRFSAERTGGSVSTLTIQRTQQEDSAVYLCASSPGGGMNTEAFFGQGTRLTVV.

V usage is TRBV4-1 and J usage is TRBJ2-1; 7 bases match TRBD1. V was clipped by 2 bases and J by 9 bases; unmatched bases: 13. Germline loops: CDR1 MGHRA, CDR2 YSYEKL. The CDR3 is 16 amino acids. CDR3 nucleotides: TGCGCCAGCAGCCAACCGGGACAGTCCCGCGGAGGTGAGCAGTTCTTC. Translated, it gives CASSQPGQSRGGEQFF.

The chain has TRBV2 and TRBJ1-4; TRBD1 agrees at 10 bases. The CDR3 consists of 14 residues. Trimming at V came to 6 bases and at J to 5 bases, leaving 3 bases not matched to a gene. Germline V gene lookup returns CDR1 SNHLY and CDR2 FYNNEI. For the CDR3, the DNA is TGTGCCAGCAGGCCGGGACAGGGGAATGAAAAACTGTTTTTT. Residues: CASRPGQGNEKLFF.

The chain's CDR3 is CASSYSSLNTEAFF. CDR3 nucleotides: TGTGCCAGCAGTTACTCTTCCCTGAACACTGAAGCTTTCTTT. The chain joins TRBV6-6 to TRBJ1-1; D remains ambiguous. The CDR3 is 14 residues long. V lost 0 bases to trimming and J lost 0 bases, with 5 bases between them. Germline V CDR1 and CDR2: MNHNY, SVGAGI (reference sequence).

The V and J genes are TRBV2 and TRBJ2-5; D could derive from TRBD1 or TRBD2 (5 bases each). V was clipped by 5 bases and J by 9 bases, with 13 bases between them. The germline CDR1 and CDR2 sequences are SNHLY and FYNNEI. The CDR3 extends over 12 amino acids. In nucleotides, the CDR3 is TGTGCCAGCAGTCACCCCGGGGCCTCCCAGTACTTC. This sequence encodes CASSHPGASQYF.

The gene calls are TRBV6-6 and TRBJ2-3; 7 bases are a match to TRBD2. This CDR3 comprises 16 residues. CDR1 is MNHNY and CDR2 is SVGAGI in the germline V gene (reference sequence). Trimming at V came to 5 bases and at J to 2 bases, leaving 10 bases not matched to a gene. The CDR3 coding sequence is TGTGCCAGCAGTCCCTCGGGCGGGAGACTCACAGATACGCAGTATTTT. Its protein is CASSPSGGRLTDTQYF.

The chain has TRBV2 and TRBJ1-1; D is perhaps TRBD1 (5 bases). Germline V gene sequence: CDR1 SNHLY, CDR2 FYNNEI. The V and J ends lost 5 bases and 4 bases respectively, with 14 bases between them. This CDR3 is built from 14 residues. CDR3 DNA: TGTGCCAGCAGTACCCTTTTTGGGGGCACTGAAGCTTTCTTT. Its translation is CASSTLFGGTEAFF. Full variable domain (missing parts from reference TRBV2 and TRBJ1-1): EPEVTQTPSHQVTQMGQEVILRCVPISNHLYFYWYRQILGQKVEFLVSFYNNEISEKSEIFDDQFSVERPDGSNFTLKIRSTKLEDSAMYFCASSTLFGGTEAFFGQGTRLTVV.

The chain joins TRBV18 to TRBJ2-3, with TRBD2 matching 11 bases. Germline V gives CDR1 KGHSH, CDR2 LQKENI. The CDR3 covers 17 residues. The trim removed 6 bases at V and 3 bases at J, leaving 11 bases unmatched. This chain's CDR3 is CASSHAPLAGVTDTQYF. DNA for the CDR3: TGTGCCAGCTCCCACGCCCCACTAGCGGGGGTTACAGATACGCAGTATTTT.

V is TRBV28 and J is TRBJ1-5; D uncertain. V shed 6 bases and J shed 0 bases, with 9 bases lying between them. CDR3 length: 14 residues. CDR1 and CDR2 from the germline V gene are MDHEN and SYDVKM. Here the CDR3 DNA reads TGTGCCAGCAGCTCTCACTATAGCAATCAGCCCCAGCATTTT. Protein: CASSSHYSNQPQHF.

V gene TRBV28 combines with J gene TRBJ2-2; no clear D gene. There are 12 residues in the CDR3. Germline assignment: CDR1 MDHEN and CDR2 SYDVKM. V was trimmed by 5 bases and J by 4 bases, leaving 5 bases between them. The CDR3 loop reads CASSVSTGELFF. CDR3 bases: TGTGCCAGCAGTGTTAGCACCGGGGAGCTGTTTTTT. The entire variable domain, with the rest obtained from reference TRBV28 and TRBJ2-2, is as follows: DVKVTQSSRYLVKRTGEKVFLECVQDMDHENMFWYRQDPGLGLRLIYFSYDVKMKEKGDIPEGYSVSREKKERFSLILESASTNQTSMYLCASSVSTGELFFGEGSRLTVL.

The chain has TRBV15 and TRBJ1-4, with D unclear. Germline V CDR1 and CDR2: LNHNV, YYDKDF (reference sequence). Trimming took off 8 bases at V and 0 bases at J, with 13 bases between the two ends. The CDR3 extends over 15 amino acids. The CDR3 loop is CATLAEIATNEKLFF. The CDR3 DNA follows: TGTGCCACCCTTGCCGAAATTGCAACTAATGAAAAACTGTTTTTT.

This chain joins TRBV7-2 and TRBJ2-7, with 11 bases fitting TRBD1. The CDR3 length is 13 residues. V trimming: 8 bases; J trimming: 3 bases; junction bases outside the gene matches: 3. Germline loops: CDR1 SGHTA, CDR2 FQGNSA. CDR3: CASSDRGHYEQYF. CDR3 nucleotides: TGTGCCAGCTCGGACAGGGGGCACTACGAGCAGTACTTC.

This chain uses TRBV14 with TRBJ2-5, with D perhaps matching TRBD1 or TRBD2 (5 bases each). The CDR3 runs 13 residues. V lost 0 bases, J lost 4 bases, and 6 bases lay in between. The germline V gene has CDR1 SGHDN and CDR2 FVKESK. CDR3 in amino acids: CASSQDGGETQYF. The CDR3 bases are TGTGCCAGCAGCCAAGATGGGGGAGAGACCCAGTACTTC.

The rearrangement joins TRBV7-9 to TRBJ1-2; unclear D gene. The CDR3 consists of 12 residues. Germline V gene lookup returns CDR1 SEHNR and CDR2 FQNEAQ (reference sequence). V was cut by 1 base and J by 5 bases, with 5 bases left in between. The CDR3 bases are TGTGCCAGCAGCTTAGACGGTTATGGCTACACCTTC. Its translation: CASSLDGYGYTF.